The 28 T cell receptor beta chains reported below all come from one sample, sequenced in a study of cytomegalovirus exposure and HLA in healthy donors. PCR was performed using 60 Vbeta and 13 Jbeta primers. Here immunoSEQ multiplex PCR was the method, and the copy in TCRdb shows in-frame clones only, minus some. The table includes tens of thousands of clones, around four fifths detected once. Source material: PBMCs. The receptors originated from a young woman in good health and CMV-seropositive.

The chain links TRBV5-1 to TRBJ2-1; 7 positions agree with TRBD1. V lost 0 bases and J lost 5; bases outside the gene matches: 5. This CDR3 has 15 residues. CDR1 and CDR2 from the germline V gene are SGHRS and YFSETQ. As DNA, the CDR3 is TGCGCCAGCAGCTTGGGAAGGACAGGTAACAATGAGCAGTTCTTC. It is translated as CASSLGRTGNNEQFF. Full variable domain (rest looked up from reference TRBV5-1 and TRBJ2-1): KAGVTQTPRYLIKTRGQQVTLSCSPISGHRSVSWYQQTPGQGLQFLFEYFSETQRNKGNFPGRFSGRQFSNSRSEMNVSTLELGDSALYLCASSLGRTGNNEQFFGPGTRLTVL.

This clone is a singleton in its sample. The V call is TRBV5-1, the J call TRBJ2-7; D not certain. CDR3 length: 13 amino acids. Per the germline V gene, CDR1 is SGHRS and CDR2 is YFSETQ. Trimming left V 3 bases short and J 3 bases short, with 10 bases between. CDR3 bases: TGCGCCAGCAGCTCGGAACCAGGCTACGAGCAGTACTTC. It codes for CASSSEPGYEQYF.

This clone has only a few counts. V gene TRBV28 combines with J gene TRBJ2-1; TRBD2 matches 10 bases. CDR1 is MDHEN, CDR2 SYDVKM, per germline. After removal of 5 bases from V and 5 bases from J, the junction contained 6 bases not matched to a gene. The CDR3 is made up of 15 amino acids. The CDR3 coding sequence is TGTGCCAGCAGTCCCTGGACTAGCGGAAACAATGAGCAGTTCTTC. The encoded protein is CASSPWTSGNNEQFF. Looking up the rest from reference TRBV28 and TRBJ2-1 gives the full variable domain: DVKVTQSSRYLVKRTGEKVFLECVQDMDHENMFWYRQDPGLGLRLIYFSYDVKMKEKGDIPEGYSVSREKKERFSLILESASTNQTSMYLCASSPWTSGNNEQFFGPGTRLTVL.

The chain recombines TRBV4-2 with TRBJ2-1; TRBD2 agrees at 8 bases. Losses at the gene ends were 1 base for V and 7 bases for J; bases not matched to a gene: 9. Germline V gene sequence: CDR1 LGHNA, CDR2 YNFKEQ. The CDR3 extends over 16 amino acids. Written as DNA, the CDR3 is TGTGCCAGCAGCCAAGTTTACCAGCGGGAGTTTAATGAGCAGTTCTTC. Protein: CASSQVYQREFNEQFF.

This chain links TRBV29-1 with TRBJ1-1; D is undetermined. The CDR3 spans 14 residues. CDR1 and CDR2 from the germline V gene are SQVTM and ANQGSEA. V lost 5 bases and J 1 base, leaving 14 bases between the germline ends. In DNA, the CDR3 is TGCAGCGTTTCGAGATCCACTGAGAACACTGAAGCTTTCTTT. Amino acid sequence: CSVSRSTENTEAFF.

V usage is TRBV29-1 and J usage is TRBJ2-1, with D possibly TRBD2 on 5 matching bases. Germline CDR1 is SQVTM and CDR2 is ANQGSEA. This CDR3 has 12 residues. Trimming pared 7 bases from V and 3 bases from J, leaving 10 bases between. In DNA, the CDR3 is TGCAGCGCCAGGACTGACTACAATGAGCAGTTCTTC. Its translation is CSARTDYNEQFF.

V gene TRBV7-2 combines with J gene TRBJ1-5; TRBD1 is a possible D gene (6 bases). The CDR3 is made up of 13 amino acids. V lost 5 bases, J lost 9 bases, and 14 bases lay in between. Germline V gene lookup returns CDR1 SGHTA and CDR2 FQGNSA. The CDR3, as DNA: TGTGCCAGCAGCCTGGGGGCCGCCTGGCCCCAGCATTTT. Its protein is CASSLGAAWPQHF.

The count of this clone is one. The V call is TRBV29-1, the J call TRBJ2-5; D may be TRBD1 (5 bases). The CDR3 extends over 13 amino acids. The germline V gene encodes CDR1 SQVTM and CDR2 ANQGSEA. The V end was cut by 5 bases, the J end by 5 bases, with 15 bases between. The CDR3: CSVLQEGFETQYF. The CDR3 DNA is TGCAGCGTTCTACAGGAAGGTTTCGAGACCCAGTACTTC.

This clone has just one count. The chain carries TRBV5-1 and TRBJ1-1; a possible D gene is TRBD1 (5 bases). The length of the CDR3 is 13 residues. CDR1 and CDR2 from the germline V gene are SGHRS and YFSETQ. The V end lost 3 bases, the J end lost 0 bases, and 6 bases lay between the germline ends. CDR3 residues: CASSSRVNTEAFF. The CDR3 DNA follows: TGCGCCAGCAGCTCCAGGGTGAACACTGAAGCTTTCTTT.

The genes are TRBV28 and TRBJ2-2; no definite D call. Germline values: CDR1 MDHEN, CDR2 SYDVKM. V was cut by 7 bases and J by 0 bases, with 12 bases left in between. The CDR3 has 15 residues. This chain's CDR3 is CASTLGSPNTGELFF. The CDR3 DNA is TGTGCCAGCACCCTTGGCTCGCCGAACACCGGGGAGCTGTTTTTT.

The chain is built from TRBV5-1 and TRBJ2-1; D is uncertain. The V and J ends lost 2 bases and 0 bases respectively, with 6 bases between them. The CDR3 length is 14 residues. Germline V gives CDR1 SGHRS, CDR2 YFSETQ. The CDR3 here is CASSFADSYNEQFF. In DNA, the CDR3 is TGCGCCAGCAGCTTTGCGGACTCCTACAATGAGCAGTTCTTC.

This chain uses TRBV6-5 with TRBJ2-7; no definite D call. Trimming took 0 bases from V and 3 from J, leaving 15 bases between them. CDR1 and CDR2 from the germline V gene are MNHEY and SVGAGI. This CDR3 comprises 16 residues. CDR3 nucleotide sequence: TGTGCCAGCAGTTACTCTCGGAATGCGGTCAGCTACGAGCAGTACTTC. Amino acids: CASSYSRNAVSYEQYF.

The table lists this clone with a few counts. The V gene is TRBV28, the J gene TRBJ1-1; no reliable D call. The V gene lost 2 bases and the J gene lost 4 bases, with 5 bases spanning the gap. The CDR3 extends over 12 amino acids. Germline V CDR1 and CDR2: MDHEN, SYDVKM. The CDR3 loop reads CASSLAITEAFF. CDR3 coding DNA: TGTGCCAGCAGTTTAGCGATCACTGAAGCTTTCTTT.

The J gene is TRBJ1-1, the V gene TRBV28; perhaps TRBD1 as D (5 bases). The CDR3 runs to 15 residues. Trimming shortened V by 2 bases and J by 4 bases, and 14 bases separated the two germline ends. The V gene's germline CDR1 is MDHEN and CDR2 SYDVKM. CDR3 region: CASSLGGVRGTEAFF. CDR3 in DNA: TGTGCCAGCAGTTTAGGAGGGGTTCGGGGCACTGAAGCTTTCTTT.

The rearrangement joins TRBV6-5 to TRBJ2-5; 7 positions match TRBD1. Germline values: CDR1 MNHEY, CDR2 SVGAGI. The CDR3 spans 14 residues. V was pared by 6 bases and J by 5 bases, with 9 bases of the junction left unmatched. The CDR3 DNA is TGTGCCAGCAGCATAACAGGGGTGGTTGAGACCCAGTACTTC. Translating it yields CASSITGVVETQYF.

The chain employs TRBV15 and TRBJ1-2, with a possible D match to TRBD1 (5 bases). Looked up from germline, CDR1 is LNHNV and CDR2 is YYDKDF (reference sequence). Trimming shortened V by 3 bases and J by 8 bases, and 10 bases separated the two germline ends. The CDR3 is made up of 12 amino acids. This chain's CDR3 is CATSSLWGGYTF. In DNA, the CDR3 is TGTGCCACCAGCAGTCTGTGGGGCGGCTACACCTTC. Complete variable domain (other parts from reference TRBV15 and TRBJ1-2): DAMVIQNPRYQVTQFGKPVTLSCSQTLNHNVMYWYQQKSSQAPKLLFHYYDKDFNNEADTPDNFQSRRPNTSFCFLDIRSPGLGDTAMYLCATSSLWGGYTFGSGTRLTVV.

This clone was detected once. This sequence joins TRBV7-9 and TRBJ2-4; TRBD1 agrees at 10 bases. CDR1 SEHNR and CDR2 FQNEAQ come from the germline V gene (reference sequence). Trimming removed 1 base from V and 8 bases from J; junction bases left unmatched: 2. The CDR3 totals 14 residues. CDR3 sequence reads: CASSLGQGADIQYF. CDR3 in DNA: TGTGCCAGCAGCTTAGGACAGGGGGCCGACATTCAGTACTTC.

A few counts support this clone. This chain connects TRBV6-1 to TRBJ1-4; D not certain. Trimming took 2 bases from V and 7 from J, leaving 11 bases between them. CDR3 size: 14 residues. Germline loops: CDR1 MNHNS, CDR2 SASEGT. This CDR3 reads CASSERGFGEKLFF. CDR3 coding DNA: TGTGCCAGCAGTGAAAGAGGGTTTGGTGAAAAACTGTTTTTT.

V is TRBV28 and J is TRBJ1-2; tentatively, D is TRBD1 (5 bases). Trimming took 2 bases from V and 4 from J, leaving 5 bases between them. The CDR3 covers 12 residues. Germline CDR1 MDHEN, CDR2 SYDVKM. The CDR3 coding sequence is TGTGCCAGCAGTTTAGACAGCTATGGCTACACCTTC. This gives the protein CASSLDSYGYTF.

This chain joins TRBV19 and TRBJ2-5; D is perhaps TRBD2 (5 bases). Deletions cut 1 base from V and 5 bases from J, with 5 bases between. Germline CDR1 reads LNHDA; CDR2 reads SQIVND (reference sequence). CDR3 length: 12 residues. CDR3 sequence: CASSIAGETQYF. The CDR3, as DNA: TGTGCCAGTAGTATAGCGGGGGAGACCCAGTACTTC.

This clone was counted between two and nine times. The rearrangement uses TRBV9 and TRBJ1-2, with 7 bases fitting TRBD1. This CDR3 has 16 amino acids. Germline-derived CDR1 and CDR2 are SGDLS and YYNGEE. The J segment lost 4 bases and the V segment lost 3 bases, leaving 12 bases of the junction unmatched. CDR3 DNA sequence: TGTGCCAGCAGCGCCAGCCCCGCGACAGGGACCTATGGCTACACCTTC. Residues: CASSASPATGTYGYTF.

The chain combines TRBV28 with TRBJ1-1; unclear D gene. Germline CDR1 and CDR2: MDHEN and SYDVKM. The CDR3 has 12 residues. V was cut by 2 bases and J by 5 bases, with 6 bases left in between. CDR3 coding DNA: TGTGCCAGCAGTTTAGCAGTGACTGAAGCTTTCTTT. The encoded protein is CASSLAVTEAFF.

This clone was recorded only once. The V gene is TRBV7-9, the J gene TRBJ2-5; possibly TRBD1 for D (7 bases). The CDR3 is 14 residues long. Between the trimmed V and J ends, which lost 7 bases and 5 bases, there was a span of 17 bases. Germline CDR1 and CDR2: SEHNR and FQNEAQ (reference sequence). This CDR3 reads CASTQSGGKETQYF. CDR3 nucleotides: TGTGCCAGCACCCAGTCAGGGGGGAAGGAGACCCAGTACTTC.

The chain carries TRBV30 and TRBJ2-7; 7 bases fit TRBD1. The germline gives CDR1 GTSNPN, CDR2 SVGIG (reference sequence). CDR3 length: 11 residues. The J segment lost 9 bases and the V segment lost 2 bases, leaving 4 bases of the junction unmatched. The CDR3 sequence is CAWSLRDRQYF. CDR3 sequence (DNA): TGTGCCTGGAGTCTCCGGGACAGGCAGTACTTC.

This rearrangement joins TRBV2 to TRBJ2-7, with 9 positions matching TRBD1. CDR1 SNHLY and CDR2 FYNNEI come from the germline V gene. Trimming cost V 7 bases and J 5 bases; bases outside gene matches: 12. This CDR3 spans 15 amino acids. The CDR3 is CASTASGQGSHEQYF. The CDR3 DNA sequence: TGTGCCAGCACCGCCTCGGGACAGGGTTCCCACGAGCAGTACTTC.

The rearrangement uses TRBV6-5 and TRBJ1-5; unclear D gene. The germline CDR1 and CDR2 sequences are MNHEY and SVGAGI. This CDR3 has 15 residues. Trimming cost V 3 bases and J 0 bases, with 9 bases left between them. CDR3 loop: CASSYSRYSNQPQHF. The CDR3 nucleotides read TGTGCCAGCAGTTATAGCCGGTATAGCAATCAGCCCCAGCATTTT.

This clone was seen only once. The sample contains more than one DNA sequence encoding this CDR3. The chain combines TRBV30 with TRBJ1-1, with no clear D. Germline CDR1 and CDR2: GTSNPN and SVGIG (reference sequence). V was clipped by 5 bases and J by 8 bases, with 15 bases between them. CDR3 size: 12 residues. The CDR3 bases are TGTGCCTGGCTCTCCTCCCGGAGCGAAGCTTTCTTT. It encodes CAWLSSRSEAFF. The full variable domain, completed using reference TRBV30 and TRBJ1-1, is SQTIHQWPATLVQPVGSPLSLECTVEGTSNPNLYWYRQAAGRGLQLLFYSVGIGQISSEVPQNLSASRPQDRQFILSSKKLLLSDSGFYLCAWLSSRSEAFFGQGTRLTVV.

This clone showed up just a few times. This chain connects TRBV19 to TRBJ2-3; no reliable D call. The CDR3 covers 14 residues. V lost 3 bases and J lost 1, with 8 bases in between. Germline V gene sequence: CDR1 LNHDA, CDR2 SQIVND (reference sequence). This CDR3 reads CASSIQSGTDTQYF. The CDR3 bases are TGTGCCAGTAGTATTCAGAGCGGCACAGATACGCAGTATTTT.